This is a list of T cell receptor beta chains from one sample in a study of blood T cell repertoires in COVID-19. Only in-frame clones appear in the TCRdb table, and some are missing; sequencing was by immunoSEQ multiplex PCR. The table records fewer than 250,000 clones, more than 85% of them present only once. Sequenced material: peripheral blood. The receptors here all came from a man in his sixties with acute or convalescent COVID-19. Both conserved end residues are part of each CDR3. Fields, in order: CDR3 protein, CDR3 DNA, clone size, J gene, V gene, D gene. D genes are given only for firm matches. A clone size is listed for some rows: how often the clone was seen (once, few, many), or a class if it is expanded.

CDR3aa: CASSTRGTIYF; CDR3nt: TGTGCCAGCAGCACAAGAGGCACCATATATTTT; abundance: few; j_gene: TRBJ1-3; v_gene: TRBV7-9; d_gene: .
CDR3aa: CASSPSFAGGSYEQYF; CDR3nt: TGCGCCAGCAGCCCGTCCTTCGCGGGGGGCTCCTACGAGCAGTACTTC; abundance: .; j_gene: TRBJ2-7; v_gene: TRBV5-1; d_gene: TRBD2
CDR3aa: CASSLGQGAGGTDTQYF; CDR3nt: TGTGCCAGTAGTCTCGGACAGGGGGCAGGGGGCACAGATACGCAGTATTTT; abundance: few; j_gene: TRBJ2-3; v_gene: TRBV19; d_gene: TRBD1
CDR3aa: CASSLPRGGDYNEQFF; CDR3nt: TGTGCCAGCAGCTTGCCCCGCGGGGGGGACTACAATGAGCAGTTCTTC; abundance: few; j_gene: TRBJ2-1; v_gene: TRBV5-4; d_gene: TRBD2
CDR3aa: CASSLVAGGALDTQYF; CDR3nt: TGCGCCAGCAGCTTGGTGGCGGGGGGGGCGTTAGATACGCAGTATTTT; abundance: .; j_gene: TRBJ2-3; v_gene: TRBV5-1; d_gene: TRBD2
CDR3aa: CASSDRPGQYF; CDR3nt: TGTGCCAGCAGTGACAGGCCAGGGCAGTACTTC; abundance: once; j_gene: TRBJ2-7; v_gene: TRBV2; d_gene: .
CDR3aa: CASSPGQGGGTEAFF; CDR3nt: TGTGCCAGCAGTCCCGGACAGGGAGGAGGGACTGAAGCTTTCTTT; abundance: few; j_gene: TRBJ1-1; v_gene: TRBV6-5; d_gene: TRBD1
CDR3aa: CASSGGTGRNSPLHF; CDR3nt: TGTGCCAGCAGTGGGGGGACAGGAAGGAATTCACCCCTCCACTTT; abundance: .; j_gene: TRBJ1-6; v_gene: TRBV2; d_gene: TRBD1
CDR3aa: CASSVAIGGNTEAFF; CDR3nt: TGTGCCAGCAGCGTAGCTATAGGGGGGAACACTGAAGCTTTCTTT; abundance: .; j_gene: TRBJ1-1; v_gene: TRBV9; d_gene: .
CDR3aa: CASSQDRSSSGANVLTF; CDR3nt: TGCGCCAGCAGCCAAGATCGGTCCTCGTCTGGGGCCAACGTCCTGACTTTC; abundance: .; j_gene: TRBJ2-6; v_gene: TRBV4-3; d_gene: .
CDR3aa: CASSPAGYNEQFF; CDR3nt: TGTGCCAGCAGTCCCGCAGGGTATAATGAGCAGTTCTTC; abundance: .; j_gene: TRBJ2-1; v_gene: TRBV12-3/TRBV12-4; d_gene: .
CDR3aa: CASVSGTRNTGELFF; CDR3nt: TGTGCCAGCGTATCCGGGACTAGGAACACCGGGGAGCTGTTTTTT; abundance: .; j_gene: TRBJ2-2; v_gene: TRBV18; d_gene: TRBD2
CDR3aa: CASSLGLAGSTGELFF; CDR3nt: TGTGCCAGCAGCTTAGGTCTAGCGGGGTCCACCGGGGAGCTGTTTTTT; abundance: .; j_gene: TRBJ2-2; v_gene: TRBV7-8; d_gene: TRBD2
CDR3aa: CASRAGTVGEPQHF; CDR3nt: TGTGCCAGCAGGGCCGGGACAGTCGGTGAGCCCCAGCATTTT; abundance: .; j_gene: TRBJ1-5; v_gene: TRBV28; d_gene: TRBD1
CDR3aa: CASSRDTSTDTQYF; CDR3nt: TGTGCCAGCAGCCGGGACACCAGCACAGATACGCAGTATTTT; abundance: .; j_gene: TRBJ2-3; v_gene: TRBV5-6; d_gene: .
CDR3aa: CASSLGQGTDTQYF; CDR3nt: TGTGCCAGCAGCCTTGGACAGGGGACAGATACGCAGTATTTT; abundance: .; j_gene: TRBJ2-3; v_gene: TRBV7-9; d_gene: TRBD1
CDR3aa: CASSPSSGETQYF; CDR3nt: TGTGCCAGCAGCCCTTCTTCCGGGGAGACCCAGTACTTC; abundance: .; j_gene: TRBJ2-5; v_gene: TRBV11-2; d_gene: .
CDR3aa: CASYRYGLHQRTDTQYF; CDR3nt: TGTGCCAGCTACAGGTACGGGTTACATCAGCGCACAGATACGCAGTATTTT; abundance: .; j_gene: TRBJ2-3; v_gene: TRBV2; d_gene: .